This TCR beta chain was recovered during a study of T-cell memory formation after mild COVID-19. The sample holds a few counts of this clonotype. TCRdb recomputed calls from the 5' RACE reads with MiXCR, one row per CDR3 protein. The sample yields about 470,000 distinct CDR3 sequences, 20% to 25% seen once. CDR1 LNHNV and CDR2 YYDKDF come from the germline V gene (reference sequence). The CDR3 contains 14 residues. Trimming removed 5 bases at V and 4 bases at J, with 14 bases between. This receptor was identified in an adult woman who had mild COVID-19 (a few samples of this study predate the infection). Cell type and time point are not known. The chain combines TRBV15 with TRBJ2-5; possible D gene TRBD2, 5 bases. Sequencing used PBMCs or a T cell subset sorted from them (not recorded which). The CDR3 DNA reads as TGTGCCACCAGCCCATCGAGGGCACGAGAGACCCAGTACTTC. Protein product: CATSPSRARETQYF.